These 28 T cell receptor beta chains share one sample of origin, sequenced in a study of blood T cell repertoires in COVID-19. Profiled with immunoSEQ multiplex PCR; TCRdb holds only in-frame clones, not every one. The repertoire holds around 170,000 clones, with under 90% as singletons. Material for sequencing was peripheral blood. These receptors all come from a young man with active or convalescent COVID-19.

This chain links TRBV7-2 with TRBJ2-6; D may be TRBD2 (5 bases). Germline assignment: CDR1 SGHTA and CDR2 FQGNSA. The CDR3 consists of 15 residues. Trimming removed 1 base from V and 2 bases from J, with 6 bases in between. The CDR3 nucleotides are TGTGCCAGCAGCTTAGGGGGAGCTGGGGCCAACGTCCTGACTTTC. It codes for CASSLGGAGANVLTF.

The chain combines TRBV7-8 with TRBJ2-7; possible D gene TRBD1, 6 bases. CDR1 is SGHVS, CDR2 FQNEAQ, per germline. Trimming took off 5 bases at V and 2 bases at J, with 10 bases between the two ends. CDR3 length equals 13 residues. The CDR3 region is CASSPGDTYEQYF. Here the CDR3 DNA reads TGTGCCAGCAGCCCCGGGGACACCTACGAGCAGTACTTC.

This chain connects TRBV5-8 to TRBJ1-1; possibly TRBD1 for D (6 bases). The germline gives CDR1 SGHTS, CDR2 YDEGEE. The V gene lost 5 bases and the J gene lost 2 bases, with 19 bases spanning the gap. The CDR3 extends over 16 amino acids. The CDR3, as DNA: TGTGCCAGCAGGTCGAAGGGGGGGCTAATAAACACTGAAGCTTTCTTT. Amino acid sequence: CASRSKGGLINTEAFF.

The genes are TRBV19 and TRBJ1-4; 8 bases map to TRBD1. Per the germline V gene, CDR1 is LNHDA and CDR2 is SQIVND (reference sequence). This CDR3 contains 15 residues. J lost 7 bases, V lost 3 bases, and 7 bases had no gene match. The CDR3 DNA sequence: TGTGCCAGTAGTATGAGGACAGGGACAGCTGAAAAACTGTTTTTT. This encodes CASSMRTGTAEKLFF.

V is TRBV24-1 and J is TRBJ1-5; weak D call: TRBD1 (5 bases). The CDR3 contains 18 residues. Deletions cut 3 bases from V and 3 bases from J, with 20 bases between. Germline-derived CDR1 and CDR2 are KGHDR and SFDVKD. The CDR3 DNA sequence: TGTGCCACCAGTGATCCATCGTCGGCAGACAGTTACAATCAGCCCCAGCATTTT. Translating gives CATSDPSSADSYNQPQHF.

The V and J genes are TRBV24-1 and TRBJ2-7; 9 bases are shared with TRBD2. The germline V gene has CDR1 KGHDR and CDR2 SFDVKD. The CDR3 is 17 amino acids. The ends lost 4 bases at V and 2 bases at J; junction bases unmatched: 11. The DNA of the CDR3 is TGTGCCACCAGTGACCACCCCGGGCTAGCGGGGACCTACGAGCAGTACTTC. It encodes CATSDHPGLAGTYEQYF.

The V call is TRBV30, the J call TRBJ1-2, with TRBD1 as a possible D gene (5 bases). V lost 7 bases and J 7 bases, leaving 19 bases between the germline ends. There are 13 residues in the CDR3. Germline V gene sequence: CDR1 GTSNPN, CDR2 SVGIG (reference sequence). The CDR3 DNA is TGTGCCTCAACGAGGGGTGGGCGGGGTGGCTACACCTTC. This translates into CASTRGGRGGYTF.

The chain has TRBV10-3 and TRBJ1-3; maybe TRBD1 (5 bases). Germline assignment: CDR1 ENHRY and CDR2 SYGVKD. The CDR3 runs 13 residues. V was clipped by 5 bases and J by 4 bases, with 9 bases between them. The CDR3 spells CAISSGQGNTIYF. As DNA, the CDR3 is TGTGCCATCAGTTCAGGGCAGGGAAACACCATATATTTT.

By frequency in the sample, this clone is large. The chain combines TRBV28 with TRBJ1-1; D not certain. The germline V and J ends were trimmed by 3 bases and 1 base, with 12 bases remaining between them. The CDR3 contains 15 residues. Looked up from germline, CDR1 is MDHEN and CDR2 is SYDVKM. CDR3 nucleotide sequence: TGTGCCAGCAGTTTCGGTCTCCTACCGAACACTGAAGCTTTCTTT. It yields the protein CASSFGLLPNTEAFF.

This chain uses TRBV18 with TRBJ1-5; 7 bases line up with TRBD1. The germline V gene has CDR1 KGHSH and CDR2 LQKENI. The CDR3 is made up of 17 amino acids. Losses at the gene ends were 2 bases for V and 0 bases for J; bases not matched to a gene: 7. The CDR3 DNA is TGTGCCAGCTCACCATCTTCAGGGGGAGGTAGCAATCAGCCCCAGCATTTT. This gives the protein CASSPSSGGGSNQPQHF.

This chain joins TRBV19 and TRBJ2-4; D perhaps matches TRBD2 (6 bases). The CDR3 has 16 amino acids. Trimming pared 3 bases from V and 2 bases from J, leaving 14 bases between. Germline loops: CDR1 LNHDA, CDR2 SQIVND (reference sequence). The CDR3 DNA sequence: TGTGCCAGTAGTATCTTACTAGCCGACTCCAAAAACATTCAGTACTTC. Translation: CASSILLADSKNIQYF.

This clone was counted a few times. The rearrangement links TRBV2 to TRBJ1-1; 8 bases line up with TRBD1. Trimming removed 4 bases from V and 4 bases from J; junction bases left unmatched: 8. Looked up from germline, CDR1 is SNHLY and CDR2 is FYNNEI. The CDR3 totals 15 residues. The DNA of the CDR3 is TGTGCCAGCAGTGTTCAGGGGGCTGGGCGCACTGAAGCTTTCTTT. Translating gives CASSVQGAGRTEAFF.

The genes are TRBV5-1 and TRBJ1-1, with D possibly TRBD1 on 6 matching bases. The V and J ends lost 4 bases and 1 base respectively, with 8 bases between them. The CDR3 has 13 residues. Germline CDR1 reads SGHRS; CDR2 reads YFSETQ. The DNA for the CDR3 is TGCGCCAGCAGCCCGACAGGGAACACTGAAGCTTTCTTT. This codes for CASSPTGNTEAFF.

The genes are TRBV5-6 and TRBJ2-7; D may be TRBD1 (5 bases). Germline CDR1 reads SGHDT; CDR2 reads YYEEEE. This CDR3 is built from 13 residues. V shed 0 bases and J shed 2 bases, with 6 bases lying between them. The CDR3, as DNA: TGTGCCAGCAGCTTGGGGGGCACCTACGAGCAGTACTTC. The encoded protein is CASSLGGTYEQYF.

The V call is TRBV5-4, the J call TRBJ2-1; 11 bases are a match to TRBD2. J gave up 8 bases and V 2 bases, and 9 bases lay outside the gene matches. CDR1 and CDR2 from the germline V gene are SGHNT and YYREEE (reference sequence). The CDR3 spans 16 residues. The CDR3 sequence: CASSLPPSGGRDEQFF. CDR3 coding DNA: TGTGCCAGCAGCTTACCCCCTAGCGGGGGGAGAGATGAGCAGTTCTTC.

V usage is TRBV27 and J usage is TRBJ1-1; D is uncertain. Germline V CDR1 and CDR2: MNHEY, SMNVEV (reference sequence). The CDR3 is 15 amino acids. V was cut by 7 bases and J by 4 bases, with 19 bases left in between. This chain's CDR3 is CASTAHFAQVTEAFF. DNA for the CDR3: TGTGCCAGCACCGCCCACTTTGCGCAGGTCACTGAAGCTTTCTTT.

This clone was seen more than once but under ten times. V usage is TRBV7-9 and J usage is TRBJ2-1; tentative D call: TRBD1 (6 bases). Germline V lookup: CDR1 SEHNR, CDR2 FQNEAQ (reference sequence). V lost 5 bases, J lost 5 bases, and 22 bases lay in between. CDR3 length equals 17 residues. CDR3 sequence (DNA): TGTGCCAGCAGCCACTTTGGAATGGGGGCCGGACACAATGAGCAGTTCTTC. Its translation is CASSHFGMGAGHNEQFF.

The chain joins TRBV28 to TRBJ2-5; D gene unclear. Trimming took 6 bases from V and 2 from J, leaving 10 bases between them. The CDR3 is 13 amino acids. Germline-derived CDR1 and CDR2 are MDHEN and SYDVKM. The CDR3 nucleotides read TGTGCCAGCAGCCGTAATCCTCAAGAGACCCAGTACTTC. Its translation is CASSRNPQETQYF.

The chain has TRBV19 and TRBJ2-3; 9 bases fit TRBD1. V trimming: 0 bases; J trimming: 4 bases; junction bases outside the gene matches: 11. Germline V CDR1 and CDR2: LNHDA, SQIVND (reference sequence). CDR3 length: 18 amino acids. As DNA, the CDR3 is TGTGCCAGTAGTATAGATCAGGGGACAGGGTTTCTCCCAGATACGCAGTATTTT. Its translation is CASSIDQGTGFLPDTQYF.

J is TRBJ2-2 and V is TRBV2; 7 bases line up with TRBD1. This CDR3 region has 14 residues. From germline, CDR1 is SNHLY and CDR2 FYNNEI. J gave up 7 bases and V 1 base, and 3 bases lay outside the gene matches. The CDR3 coding sequence is TGTGCCAGCAGTGAAGGGGGACAGATCGGGGAGCTGTTTTTT. Protein product: CASSEGGQIGELFF.

The rearrangement links TRBV5-1 to TRBJ1-5; TRBD1 aligns across 8 bases. CDR1 is SGHRS, CDR2 YFSETQ, per germline. CDR3 size: 14 residues. V lost 4 bases and J lost 7; bases outside the gene matches: 7. The CDR3 coding sequence is TGCGCCAGCAGCCCCAGGGGGCCCGGACAGCCCCAGCATTTT. Its protein is CASSPRGPGQPQHF. Complete variable domain (other parts from reference TRBV5-1 and TRBJ1-5): KAGVTQTPRYLIKTRGQQVTLSCSPISGHRSVSWYQQTPGQGLQFLFEYFSETQRNKGNFPGRFSGRQFSNSRSEMNVSTLELGDSALYLCASSPRGPGQPQHFGDGTRLSIL.

This rearrangement joins TRBV6-5 to TRBJ1-4; possible D gene TRBD1, 5 bases. The CDR3 extends over 14 amino acids. V lost 2 bases and J 2 bases, leaving 6 bases between the germline ends. CDR1 is MNHEY, CDR2 SVGAGI, per germline. The CDR3 reads CASSYGGTNEKLFF. The CDR3 DNA reads TGTGCCAGCAGTTACGGGGGGACTAATGAAAAACTGTTTTTT.

The chain couples TRBV19 to TRBJ1-3, with 8 bases matching TRBD1. The CDR3 extends over 16 amino acids. The V segment lost 6 bases and the J segment 0 bases; nucleotides outside the gene matches: 7. The germline CDR1 and CDR2 sequences are LNHDA and SQIVND (reference sequence). The DNA of the CDR3 is TGTGCCAGTAGAGGCCAGGGGGCCCTCTCTGGAAACACCATATATTTT. This translates into CASRGQGALSGNTIYF.

The V and J genes are TRBV18 and TRBJ2-1; possibly TRBD2 for D (6 bases). Looked up from germline, CDR1 is KGHSH and CDR2 is LQKENI. Trimming cost V 2 bases and J 0 bases, with 11 bases left between them. This CDR3 has 16 residues. As DNA, the CDR3 is TGTGCCAGCTCACCAGGGGGAGGAGGCTCCTACAATGAGCAGTTCTTC. It translates to CASSPGGGGSYNEQFF.

This clone was counted only a few times. Other DNA sequences in this specimen translate into the identical CDR3. CDR3 nucleotide sequence: TGTGCCAGCAGTGAAGCTCCTCGGCAGCCCCAGCATTTT. It is translated as CASSEAPRQPQHF. The chain joins TRBV2 to TRBJ1-5; no clear D. This CDR3 has 13 amino acids. V was clipped by 0 bases and J by 7 bases, with 7 bases between them. In germline, CDR1 is SNHLY, CDR2 FYNNEI. Looking up the rest from reference TRBV2 and TRBJ1-5 gives the full variable domain: EPEVTQTPSHQVTQMGQEVILRCVPISNHLYFYWYRQILGQKVEFLVSFYNNEISEKSEIFDDQFSVERPDGSNFTLKIRSTKLEDSAMYFCASSEAPRQPQHFGDGTRLSIL.

The genes are TRBV7-6 and TRBJ1-2; 11 bases align to TRBD1. This CDR3 is built from 17 residues. Germline V gene sequence: CDR1 SGHVS, CDR2 FNYEAQ. The ends lost 5 bases at V and 6 bases at J; junction bases unmatched: 14. CDR3 amino acids: CASSLGGQGARGNGYTF. The CDR3, as DNA: TGTGCCAGCAGCCTAGGCGGACAGGGGGCTCGGGGAAATGGCTACACCTTC.

The rearrangement uses TRBV4-3 and TRBJ2-2; 8 bases fit TRBD2. Germline CDR1 and CDR2: LGHNA and YSLEER. The CDR3 runs 17 residues. V was pared by 1 base and J by 4 bases, with 8 bases of the junction left unmatched. Written as DNA, the CDR3 is TGCGCCAGCAGCCAAGCACTAGCGGAACTCAGCACCGGGGAGCTGTTTTTT. Amino acids: CASSQALAELSTGELFF.

The chain uses TRBV6-5 and TRBJ2-5; possibly TRBD2 for D (5 bases). This CDR3 has 15 amino acids. Trimming removed 9 bases from V and 5 bases from J, with 22 bases in between. Germline V gene sequence: CDR1 MNHEY, CDR2 SVGAGI. CDR3 sequence (DNA): TGTGCCAGTTCATCCTCGGGAACCCCCCGGGAGACCCAGTACTTC. It encodes CASSSSGTPRETQYF.